This T cell receptor beta chain emerged from a study of cytomegalovirus exposure and HLA in healthy donors (dated 2017 in TCRdb). In the study overall: In an earlier analysis of approximately 500 of the donors, about 260 Gb of sequence data and 95 million to 130 million unique TCR beta sequences from about 179 million T cells were reported. Besides the first cohort of 666 subjects, a separate validation cohort made up of roughly 130 different subjects was used. The T cell repertoires of under 750 subjects were profiled by immunosequencing and related to cytomegalovirus serostatus. Four to six DR-DQ haplotypes were handled as single units for association and clustering, since linkage in the cohort was strong. The genetic ancestry cluster associated with self-reported Caucasian donors included about 81% of the 350 to 500 genotyped donors. In a later genetic analysis, genome-wide SNP genotypes for 398 of the 666 donors were used, and that subset was treated as a discovery cohort. The study aimed to test whether cataloging public T cell receptors could reveal signatures of past pathogen exposure. Rather than using new phenotypic data, the later analysis identified candidate immune exposures from TCR beta sequences and from how often those sequences occurred across donors. A later analysis re-examined previously published TCR beta repertoires from several hundred donors and added high-resolution HLA genotyping to investigate patterns of TCR occurrence. Every discovery cohort repertoire had been produced on one sequencing platform. HLA typing included class I and class II loci at four-digit resolution. To predict cytomegalovirus infection status, the study brought together high-throughput TCR immunosequencing, statistical association of individual TCRs with disease status, and machine learning. Typing coverage varied by locus: about 629-630 donors for A, B, C, DRB1 and DQB1; approximately 520 for DQA1; around 570 for DPA1; fewer than 480 for DPB1. In an earlier analysis of over 550 of the donors, high-throughput TCR beta sequencing was used to judge whether each TCR beta V gene segment behaved as functional or pseudogenic. An early release covering roughly 600 HLA-typed donors comprised 300 to 350 gigabases of sequencing data and tens of millions of unique TCR sequences. Donor age, sex, ethnicity and CMV serostatus were compiled alongside the repertoire data. Among about 400 genotyped donors of the cohort, an average of around 240,000 unique TCR beta nucleotide sequences was sequenced per donor, of which 15% to 20% were non-productive.

CDR3 length: 14 amino acids, cysteine to phenylalanine. CDR3 DNA only is kept here, 42 bases in frame from base 1. From the germline V gene, CDR1 is SQVTM and CDR2 is ANQGSEA. The V end gives up 3 bases and the J end 3 bases, leaving 6 bases in the junction not matched to a gene. As for this clone: Its cognate antigen has yet to be identified. No per-base quality is available; no much larger clone lies one base away.

The cohort comprised some 680 healthy bone marrow donors. At the time of sampling, every cohort member was nominally healthy, though immune exposures that went unrecorded were likely present. The donor was CMV seropositive and belonged to the group of about 290 seropositive cohort members. Each donor provided a peripheral blood sample, and peripheral blood mononuclear cells were used for TCR beta sequencing. Genomic DNA was extracted from the blood cell samples with the Qiagen DNeasy Blood Extraction Kit. The investigation overall reported the following: The study listed 170 or so TCR beta chains as associated with cytomegalovirus. Because some donors lacked HLA typing at each locus, the association tests relied only on the typed subset. In a later analysis, most CMV-associated TCR beta chains were found to appear HLA-restricted, with HLA associations seemingly driven largely by CMV exposure. The authors suggested that the approach could potentially be generalized to other disease states and immunological phenotypes. At a false discovery rate of 0.05, a later analysis linked around 15,000 TCR beta sequences to specific HLA alleles. In an earlier analysis of some 550 of the donors, most TCR beta V segments were observed in productive rearrangements about 90% or about 30% of the time, broadly matching IMGT annotations. A later analysis reported that several top co-occurrence clusters appeared linked to parvovirus B19, influenza, CMV and Epstein-Barr virus. In a later analysis, HLA-associated TCR beta chains showed more clonal expansion and lower generation probabilities than non-associated chains that were equally common. A further reported finding was that TCR beta sequences accurately predicted the HLA-A and HLA-B alleles for most subjects in the first cohort. The 87-base-pair reads could not distinguish some IMGT-functional V segments, including TRBV6-2 and TRBV6-3, so those segments were excluded. Approximately 18 rarely observed V segments, including chromosome 9 orphons, were excluded from the earlier analysis of approximately 500 of the donors because counts were too low. In a later analysis, the rate of TCR association differed among HLA loci, with DRB1 alleles having the most associated TCRs and HLA-C alleles having the fewest. Assigning TCR associations to individual alleles was difficult when HLA alleles, especially DR and DQ, strongly co-occurred. In a later genetic analysis, fewer N-insertions in productive TCRs were reported among donors in an Asian-associated ancestry cluster than the roughly 710-donor mean. V-gene and J-gene trimming of TCR beta chains was associated with a missense DCLRE1C variant in a later genetic analysis, and the association was replicated in an independent cohort. Three of the identified cytomegalovirus-associated TCR beta chains were confirmed in vitro to be specific for cytomegalovirus antigens. The presence/absence analyses assumed that sequencing depth was roughly uniform across donors, and that assumption may not be true. Correlated functional status among segregating V segments might reflect linkage disequilibrium, but an unknown experimental factor could not be ruled out. A group of highly shared sequence variants was considered likely to be a technical artifact of the sequencing pipeline. While some public TCRs were present in many individuals, most TCR sequences turned up only very rarely across donors. In this cohort, only TCR beta chains were sequenced, and detectable features were limited by the absence of alpha or paired-chain data. For the cohort, immune exposure information was limited to CMV serostatus. In both the original and validation cohorts, the classifier was reported to diagnose cytomegalovirus status with high specificity and sensitivity.

Libraries were constructed by the immunoSEQ multiplex PCR assay. The multiplex PCR relied on a mix of 60 forward primers for TCR Vbeta segments and 13 reverse primers for TCR Jbeta segments. The CDR3 region of rearranged TCR beta genes was amplified from genomic DNA with a multiplex PCR assay. The amplified TCR beta libraries were sequenced on the Illumina HiSeq System as 87-base-pair reads. The authors' analysis ran thus. A later analysis counted approximately 76 million unique TCR beta chains across the roughly 700 repertoires, and roughly 9.9 million of these chains were shared by at least two donors. Raw reads were error-corrected and collapsed into unique sequences with a nearest-neighbor algorithm that merged closely related sequences to remove PCR and sequencing errors. Alignment of CDR3 sequences to IMGT reference sequences was used to assign V, D and J gene segments. For a sequence to be retained, a match of at least six nucleotides to both a V gene segment and a J gene segment was required. A rearrangement was called productive if the CDR3 had no stop codons and remained in frame with V and J, and every other rearrangement was called non-productive. Following IMGT convention, CDR3 was defined as the stretch from the second conserved V-encoded cysteine up to the conserved J-encoded phenylalanine. The earlier analysis of 500 to 600 of the donors excluded sequences that lacked an unambiguous match to a single V gene segment. An earlier analysis of a few hundred of the donors classified V segments as functional when productive rearrangements were above 56.7% and as segregating when the standard deviation between donors was above 5%. A statistical classification framework was built to diagnose cytomegalovirus status from the catalog of TCR beta chain sequences. In a later analysis, TCR nucleotide sequences were compared against IMGT/GENE-DB human TR gene sequences so that V and J genes could be assigned. A later analysis assigned CDR3 sequences and most-parsimonious VDJ recombination scenarios with the TCRdist pipeline. In a later analysis, each TCR beta chain was defined by its CDR3 amino acid sequence together with its V-gene family, and reads lacking a unique V-gene family were excluded. In a later analysis, approximately 590 highly shared, low-generation-probability nucleotide sequences were removed to address suspected cross-contamination and a sequencing artifact. In a later analysis, a clonal expansion index was calculated for each public chain from normalized within-repertoire ranks of inferred template counts. A later analysis computed generation probabilities with a VDJ recombination model fitted to out-of-frame rearrangements, and checked the results against IGoR. Hypergeometric tests were used in a later analysis to score TCR-TCR, TCR-HLA and TCR-CMV co-occurrence, with a repertoire-size bias correction applied to the TCR pairs. False discovery rates were estimated in a later analysis by permuting HLA or CMV assignments 20 times. A later analysis grouped co-occurring TCRs with DBSCAN, adding TCRdist sequence similarity when clustering within HLA-allele-positive subsets. Repertoires with fewer than 30,000 or more than 120,000 public chains were left out of co-occurrence clustering, as were five repertoires with anomalous nucleotide sharing. Drawn from immuneACCESS, this table holds only the in-frame rearrangements with V and J called that TCRdb kept. Clones are partly lost; checked studies trace under half to an unresolved V gene and leave the rest unexplained. That table supplies the V and J calls and clone size; D and trimming were determined from the DNA. The sample table lists 130,000 or so clones, 75% to 90% of them with a count of one. The top ten constitute about 7% of the sample.

The sample was PBMCs. The chain is encoded by TRBV29-1 joined to TRBJ2-7, with 9 bases matching TRBD1. The receptor's source is a woman aged 30 to 39 in good health and CMV-seropositive. The sequence in DNA is TGCAGCGTTGACTCCGGGACAGGGCGCTACGAGCAGTACTTC. This sequence encodes CSVDSGTGRYEQYF.